The sequence of this T cell receptor (beta chain) was determined in a study of blood T cell repertoires in COVID-19. Overall study context: Samples taken during acute and convalescent COVID-19 were collected in the United States, Italy and Spain. Sources were T cells, B-cell-depleted T cells, or PBMCs; the material itself was cDNA or gDNA.

V was clipped by 6 bases and J by 6 bases; unmatched bases: 4. The CDR3 has 13 residues. In germline, CDR1 is MNHEY, CDR2 SVGAGI. Study processing details: Cell counts per sample came from amplifying reference gene primers. Some clones are missing from TCRdb's copy, which holds only in-frame ones; the method was immunoSEQ multiplex PCR. V and J calls and clone size are as listed in that table; D and trimming were resolved from the DNA. The sample contains more than 250,000 clones, 84% of which appear only once. This clone was recorded many times. This TCR was sampled from a human donor in a cohort sampled during active COVID-19. Sample: peripheral blood. This chain connects TRBV6-5 to TRBJ1-2; TRBD1 matches at 10 bases. The CDR3 here is CASRLTGGDGYTF. CDR3 DNA: TGTGCCAGCAGATTGACAGGGGGCGATGGCTACACCTTC.